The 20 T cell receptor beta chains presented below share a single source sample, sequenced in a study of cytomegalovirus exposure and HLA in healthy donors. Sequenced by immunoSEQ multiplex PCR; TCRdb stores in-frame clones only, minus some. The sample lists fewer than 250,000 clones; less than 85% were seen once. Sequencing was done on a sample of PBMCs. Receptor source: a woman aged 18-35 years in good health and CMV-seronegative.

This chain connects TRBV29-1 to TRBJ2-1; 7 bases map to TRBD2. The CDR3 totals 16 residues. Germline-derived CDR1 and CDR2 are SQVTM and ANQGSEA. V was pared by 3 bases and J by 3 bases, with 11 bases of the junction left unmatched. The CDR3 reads CSVDPLAGEFYNEQFF. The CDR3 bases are TGCAGCGTTGATCCTTTAGCGGGTGAGTTCTACAATGAGCAGTTCTTC.

The CDR3 reads CASRGRAHWSDTQYF. The CDR3 coding sequence is TGTGCCAGCAGGGGGAGGGCCCACTGGTCAGATACGCAGTATTTT. The chain has TRBV11-1 and TRBJ2-3; 7 bases match TRBD2. Germline lookup yields CDR1 SGHAT and CDR2 FQDESV (reference sequence). Trimming removed 6 bases from V and 4 bases from J; junction bases left unmatched: 10. The CDR3 runs 15 residues.

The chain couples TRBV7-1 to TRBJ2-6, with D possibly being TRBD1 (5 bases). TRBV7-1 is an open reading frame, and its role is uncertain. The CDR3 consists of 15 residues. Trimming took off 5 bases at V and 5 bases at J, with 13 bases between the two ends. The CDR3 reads CASSAGQSRANVLTF. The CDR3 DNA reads TGTGCCAGCAGCGCAGGACAAAGTCGGGCCAACGTCCTGACTTTC.

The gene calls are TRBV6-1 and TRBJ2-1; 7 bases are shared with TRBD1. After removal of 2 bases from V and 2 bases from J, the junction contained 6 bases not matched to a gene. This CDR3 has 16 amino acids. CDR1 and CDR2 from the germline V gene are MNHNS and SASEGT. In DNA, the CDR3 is TGTGCCAGCAGTGAAAGGGAAGGGGGCGCCTACAATGAGCAGTTCTTC. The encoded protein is CASSEREGGAYNEQFF.

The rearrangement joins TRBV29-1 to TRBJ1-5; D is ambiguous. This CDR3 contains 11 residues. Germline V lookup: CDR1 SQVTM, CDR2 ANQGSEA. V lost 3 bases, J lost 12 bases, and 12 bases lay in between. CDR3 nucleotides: TGCAGCGTTGAGGTGGGTCCTATCCAGCATTTT. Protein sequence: CSVEVGPIQHF.

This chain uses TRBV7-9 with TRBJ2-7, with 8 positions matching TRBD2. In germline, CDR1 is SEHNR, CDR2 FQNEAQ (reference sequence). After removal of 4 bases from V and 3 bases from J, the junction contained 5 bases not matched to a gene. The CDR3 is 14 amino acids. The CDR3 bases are TGTGCCAGCAGCTCTGTAACTAGCGGCTACGAGCAGTACTTC. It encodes CASSSVTSGYEQYF.

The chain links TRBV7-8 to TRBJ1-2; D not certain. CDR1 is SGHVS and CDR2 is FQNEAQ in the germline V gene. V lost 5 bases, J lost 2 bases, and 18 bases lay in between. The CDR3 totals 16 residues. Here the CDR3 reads CASSPSRGSRNYGYTF. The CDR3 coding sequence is TGTGCCAGCAGCCCCTCTCGAGGATCTCGGAACTATGGCTACACCTTC.

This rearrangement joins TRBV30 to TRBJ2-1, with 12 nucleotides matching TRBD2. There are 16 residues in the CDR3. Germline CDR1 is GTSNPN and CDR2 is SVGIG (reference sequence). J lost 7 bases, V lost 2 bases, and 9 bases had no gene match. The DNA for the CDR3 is TGTGCCTGGAGTCTCCCCACTAGCGGGGGGTTAAATGAGCAGTTCTTC. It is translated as CAWSLPTSGGLNEQFF.

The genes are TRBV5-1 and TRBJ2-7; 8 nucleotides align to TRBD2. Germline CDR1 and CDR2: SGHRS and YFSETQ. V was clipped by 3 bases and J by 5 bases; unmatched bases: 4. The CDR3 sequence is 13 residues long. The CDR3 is CASSWRGVDEQYF. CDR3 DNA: TGCGCCAGCAGCTGGCGGGGGGTGGACGAGCAGTACTTC.

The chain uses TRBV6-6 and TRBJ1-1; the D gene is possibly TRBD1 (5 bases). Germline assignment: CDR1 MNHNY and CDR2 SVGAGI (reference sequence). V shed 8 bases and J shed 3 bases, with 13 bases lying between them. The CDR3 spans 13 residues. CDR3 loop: CASGRGEDTEAFF. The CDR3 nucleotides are TGTGCCAGCGGGAGGGGAGAAGACACTGAAGCTTTCTTT.

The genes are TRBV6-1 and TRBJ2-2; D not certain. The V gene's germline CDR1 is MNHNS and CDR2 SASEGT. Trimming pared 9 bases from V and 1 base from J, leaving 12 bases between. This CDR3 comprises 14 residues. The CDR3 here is CASQTGWNTGELFF. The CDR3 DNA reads TGTGCCAGTCAAACTGGGTGGAACACCGGGGAGCTGTTTTTT.

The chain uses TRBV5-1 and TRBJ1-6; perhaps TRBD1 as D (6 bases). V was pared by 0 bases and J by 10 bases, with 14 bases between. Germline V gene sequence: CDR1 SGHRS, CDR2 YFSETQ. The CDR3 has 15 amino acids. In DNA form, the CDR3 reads TGCGCCAGCAGCTTGGGGGGGGCTAGGCGCTCACCCCTCCACTTT. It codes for CASSLGGARRSPLHF.

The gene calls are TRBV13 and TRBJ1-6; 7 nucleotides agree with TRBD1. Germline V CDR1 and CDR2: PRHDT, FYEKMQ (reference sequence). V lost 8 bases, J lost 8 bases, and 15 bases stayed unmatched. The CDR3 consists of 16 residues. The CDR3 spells CASFRSGRQGDSPLHF. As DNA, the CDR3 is TGTGCCAGCTTCCGGAGCGGGAGACAGGGCGATTCACCCCTCCACTTT.

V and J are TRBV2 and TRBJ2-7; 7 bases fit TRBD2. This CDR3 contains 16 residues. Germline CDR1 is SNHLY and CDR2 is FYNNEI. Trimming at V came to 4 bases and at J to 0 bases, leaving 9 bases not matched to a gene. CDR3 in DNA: TGTGCCAGCAGTGTGGATAACAGCGGGGCCTCCTACGAGCAGTACTTC. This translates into CASSVDNSGASYEQYF.

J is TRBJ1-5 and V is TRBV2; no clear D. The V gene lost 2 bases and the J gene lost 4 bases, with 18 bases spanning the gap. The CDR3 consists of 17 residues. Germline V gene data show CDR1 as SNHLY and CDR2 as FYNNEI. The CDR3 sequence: CASSESGAARVNQPQHF. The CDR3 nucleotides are TGTGCCAGCAGTGAAAGCGGAGCGGCCCGGGTTAATCAGCCCCAGCATTTT.

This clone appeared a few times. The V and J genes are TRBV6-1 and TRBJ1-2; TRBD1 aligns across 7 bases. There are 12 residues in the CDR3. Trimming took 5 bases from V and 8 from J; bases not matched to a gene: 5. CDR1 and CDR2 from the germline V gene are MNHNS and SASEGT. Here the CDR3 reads CASSSDRYGYTF. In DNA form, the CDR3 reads TGTGCCAGCAGTTCGGACAGGTACGGCTACACCTTC.

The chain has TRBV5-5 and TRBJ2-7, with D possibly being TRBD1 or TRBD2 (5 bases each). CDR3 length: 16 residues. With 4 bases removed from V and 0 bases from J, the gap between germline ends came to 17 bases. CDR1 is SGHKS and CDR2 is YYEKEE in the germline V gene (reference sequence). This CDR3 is CASSVGTDDYSYEQYF. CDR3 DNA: TGTGCCAGCAGCGTGGGGACGGACGATTACTCCTACGAGCAGTACTTC.

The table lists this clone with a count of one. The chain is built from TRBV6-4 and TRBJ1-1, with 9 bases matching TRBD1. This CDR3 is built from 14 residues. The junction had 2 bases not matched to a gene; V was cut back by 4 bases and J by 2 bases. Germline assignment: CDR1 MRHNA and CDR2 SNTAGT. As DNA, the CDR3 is TGTGCCAGCAGTGCCACAGGGGGCAACACTGAAGCTTTCTTT. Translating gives CASSATGGNTEAFF.

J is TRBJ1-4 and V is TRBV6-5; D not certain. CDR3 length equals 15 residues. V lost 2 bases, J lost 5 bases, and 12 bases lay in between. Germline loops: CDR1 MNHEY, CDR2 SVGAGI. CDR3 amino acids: CASSYDGRRNEKLFF. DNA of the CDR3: TGTGCCAGCAGTTACGACGGAAGGCGGAATGAAAAACTGTTTTTT.

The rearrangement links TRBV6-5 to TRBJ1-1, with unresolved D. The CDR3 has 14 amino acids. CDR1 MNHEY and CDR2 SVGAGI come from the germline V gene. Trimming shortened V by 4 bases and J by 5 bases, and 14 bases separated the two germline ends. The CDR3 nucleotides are TGTGCCAGCAGTTTGGACCGAAGAAGTACTGAAGCTTTCTTT. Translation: CASSLDRRSTEAFF.